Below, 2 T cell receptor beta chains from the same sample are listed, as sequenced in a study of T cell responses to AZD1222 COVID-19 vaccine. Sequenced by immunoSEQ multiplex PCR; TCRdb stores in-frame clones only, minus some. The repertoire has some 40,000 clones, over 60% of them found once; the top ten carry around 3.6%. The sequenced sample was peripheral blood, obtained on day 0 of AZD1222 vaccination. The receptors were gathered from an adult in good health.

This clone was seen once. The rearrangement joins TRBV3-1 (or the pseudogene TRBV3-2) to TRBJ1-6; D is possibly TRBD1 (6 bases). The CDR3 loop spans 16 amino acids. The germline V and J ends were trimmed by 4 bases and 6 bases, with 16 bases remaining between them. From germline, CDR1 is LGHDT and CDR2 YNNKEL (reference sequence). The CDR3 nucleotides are TGTGCCAGCAGCCCATCCTTCGGGGGGCCTAATTCACCCCTCCACTTT. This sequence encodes CASSPSFGGPNSPLHF.

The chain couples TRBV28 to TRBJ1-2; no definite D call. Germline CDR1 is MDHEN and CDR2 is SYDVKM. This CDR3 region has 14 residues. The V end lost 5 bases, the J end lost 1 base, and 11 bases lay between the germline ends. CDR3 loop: CASSGGDYNYGYTF. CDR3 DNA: TGTGCCAGCAGTGGAGGAGATTATAACTATGGCTACACCTTC.